This T cell receptor (beta chain) is drawn from a study of brain T cells in children with intractable seizures. Study results and caveats: Clones missing pre-surgery may reflect undersampling of that blood sample.

V dropped 6 bases and J dropped 0 bases, with 12 bases sitting between them. Germline-derived CDR1 and CDR2 are MNHEY and SMNVEV (reference sequence). This CDR3 region has 15 residues. As for time point: blood from clinic visit 5 months post-surgery; TSC patient then seizure free. Surgery cases with the highest brain T cell transcript signatures were chosen for sequencing. For this clone: What it recognizes is unknown.

Data came from immunoSEQ multiplex PCR; TCRdb stores just in-frame clones and leaves some out. Here the sample spans about 320,000 clones, nearly 95% being singletons. This TCR was sampled from a boy in the first two years of life with tuberous sclerosis and intractable seizures. The V gene is TRBV27, the J gene TRBJ2-1; D remains ambiguous. Source: peripheral blood, taken more than 4 months after surgery. The CDR3 protein is CASRRDRSSYNEQFF. The DNA of the CDR3 is TGTGCCAGCAGGAGAGACCGGAGCTCCTACAATGAGCAGTTCTTC.